A single sample gave rise to the 9 T cell receptor beta chains below, sequenced in a study of a mutant IDH1 vaccine in newly diagnosed glioma. Assay used: immunoSEQ multiplex PCR; TCRdb lists only in-frame clones, some missing. The sample lists about 90,000 clones; nearly 90% were seen once. Their cognate antigens are unknown. Time point described: week 47, end of study. What each vaccine dose contained was 300 ug of mutant IDH1 20-mer peptide, accompanied by topical imiquimod. Sequences were derived from PBMCs, sampled from a glioma patient whose treatment included an IDH1 peptide vaccine. The receptor source for this set is a woman aged 45-65 years with glioma.

The rearrangement links TRBV27 to TRBJ2-5, with TRBD1 matching 7 bases. The CDR3 length is 14 residues. The V gene end was trimmed by 5 bases and the J gene end by 4 bases; junction bases not matched to a gene: 7. Germline V gene sequence: CDR1 MNHEY, CDR2 SMNVEV (reference sequence). The CDR3 protein is CASSVRGTGETQYF. The DNA for the CDR3 is TGTGCCAGCAGTGTCAGGGGGACGGGAGAGACCCAGTACTTC.

J is TRBJ2-5 and V is TRBV9, with 14 bases identical to TRBD2. J gave up 4 bases and V 3 bases, and 8 bases lay outside the gene matches. CDR1 is SGDLS and CDR2 is YYNGEE in the germline V gene. CDR3 length: 17 residues. CDR3 region: CASSESGLAGVSETQYF. The CDR3 nucleotides are TGTGCCAGCAGCGAATCGGGACTAGCGGGAGTTTCAGAGACCCAGTACTTC. Variable domain in full (rest from reference TRBV9 and TRBJ2-5): DSGVTQTPKHLITATGQRVTLRCSPRSGDLSVYWYQQSLDQGLQFLIQYYNGEERAKGNILERFSAQQFPDLHSELNLSSLELGDSALYFCASSESGLAGVSETQYFGPGTRLLVL.

J is TRBJ1-1 and V is TRBV6-6; D perhaps matches TRBD1 (6 bases). V dropped 2 bases and J dropped 0 bases, with 10 bases sitting between them. Germline lookup yields CDR1 MNHNY and CDR2 SVGAGI (reference sequence). This CDR3 has 15 residues. CDR3 bases: TGTGCCAGCAGTTACAGGACAGTCATGAACACTGAAGCTTTCTTT. Translated, it gives CASSYRTVMNTEAFF.

This clone was recorded once. The chain joins TRBV4-1 to TRBJ1-4, with D maybe TRBD1 (6 bases). Germline lookup yields CDR1 MGHRA and CDR2 YSYEKL. V lost 3 bases and J 8 bases, leaving 16 bases between the germline ends. CDR3 size: 15 residues. The CDR3 spells CASSQGGAGREKLFF. CDR3 bases: TGCGCCAGCAGCCAGGGGGGGGCAGGGAGGGAAAAACTGTTTTTT.

The chain combines TRBV5-8 with TRBJ2-1; perhaps TRBD2 as D (5 bases). V was cut by 3 bases and J by 6 bases, with 10 bases left in between. The CDR3 spans 13 residues. CDR1 and CDR2 from the germline V gene are SGHTS and YDEGEE. CDR3 nucleotide sequence: TGTGCCAGCAGCTACTTTAGCGTCAATGAGCAGTTCTTC. Translation gives CASSYFSVNEQFF.

The rearrangement joins TRBV28 to TRBJ1-2; D is unclear. Germline-derived CDR1 and CDR2 are MDHEN and SYDVKM. The CDR3 loop spans 14 amino acids. V was cut by 4 bases and J by 4 bases, with 13 bases left in between. In DNA form, the CDR3 reads TGTGCCAGCAGTTCCTTCGGGATTAGCTATGGCTACACCTTC. As protein: CASSSFGISYGYTF.

The chain recombines TRBV2 with TRBJ2-5; 8 nucleotides align to TRBD1. Germline trimming cut 9 bases from V and 3 bases from J; bases unmatched to any gene: 12. The CDR3 has 15 residues. CDR1 is SNHLY and CDR2 is FYNNEI in the germline V gene. The CDR3 DNA reads TGTGCCAGTCCAGGGGGCCGAACAGGTGAAGAGACCCAGTACTTC. It is translated as CASPGGRTGEETQYF. Complete variable domain (other parts from reference TRBV2 and TRBJ2-5): EPEVTQTPSHQVTQMGQEVILRCVPISNHLYFYWYRQILGQKVEFLVSFYNNEISEKSEIFDDQFSVERPDGSNFTLKIRSTKLEDSAMYFCASPGGRTGEETQYFGPGTRLLVL.

Comment on this clone: This CDR3 is also generated by other DNA sequences in the sample. The V and J genes are TRBV27 and TRBJ2-7; D is ambiguous. V was cut by 0 bases and J by 6 bases, with 3 bases left in between. The germline CDR1 and CDR2 sequences are MNHEY and SMNVEV (reference sequence). CDR3 length: 11 residues. The CDR3 reads CASSLSREQYF. The CDR3 DNA is TGTGCCAGCAGTTTATCGCGCGAGCAGTACTTC.

Here the CDR3 DNA reads TGTGCCAGCAGCCAAGACGGGAACACCGGGGAGCTGTTTTTT. This encodes CASSQDGNTGELFF. The chain recombines TRBV4-2 with TRBJ2-2; no clear D. The CDR3 is 14 residues long. Trimming shortened V by 0 bases and J by 1 base, and 3 bases separated the two germline ends. Per the germline V gene, CDR1 is LGHNA and CDR2 is YNFKEQ.